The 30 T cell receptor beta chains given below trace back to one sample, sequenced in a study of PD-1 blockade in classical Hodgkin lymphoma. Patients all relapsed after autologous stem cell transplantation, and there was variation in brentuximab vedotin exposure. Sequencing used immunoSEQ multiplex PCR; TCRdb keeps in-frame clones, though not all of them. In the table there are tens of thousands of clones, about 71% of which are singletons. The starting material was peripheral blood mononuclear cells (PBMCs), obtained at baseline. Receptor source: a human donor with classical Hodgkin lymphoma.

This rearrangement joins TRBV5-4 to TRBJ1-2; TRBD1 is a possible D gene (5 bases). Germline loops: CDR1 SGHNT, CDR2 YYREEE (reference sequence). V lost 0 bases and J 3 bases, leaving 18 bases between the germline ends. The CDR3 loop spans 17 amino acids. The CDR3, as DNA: TGTGCCAGCAGCTTGGGGCAAATAAATAGGGGAGACTATGGCTACACCTTC. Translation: CASSLGQINRGDYGYTF.

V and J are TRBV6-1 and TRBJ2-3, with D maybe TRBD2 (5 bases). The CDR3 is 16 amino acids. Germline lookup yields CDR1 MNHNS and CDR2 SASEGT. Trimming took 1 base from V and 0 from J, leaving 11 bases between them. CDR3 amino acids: CASSEVLGVSTDTQYF. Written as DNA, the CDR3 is TGTGCCAGCAGTGAAGTATTGGGAGTTAGCACAGATACGCAGTATTTT.

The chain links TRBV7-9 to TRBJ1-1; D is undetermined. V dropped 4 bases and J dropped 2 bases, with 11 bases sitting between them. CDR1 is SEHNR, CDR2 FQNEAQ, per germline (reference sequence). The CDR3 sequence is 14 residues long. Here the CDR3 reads CASSSTASNTEAFF. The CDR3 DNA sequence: TGTGCCAGCAGCTCAACCGCTTCAAACACTGAAGCTTTCTTT.

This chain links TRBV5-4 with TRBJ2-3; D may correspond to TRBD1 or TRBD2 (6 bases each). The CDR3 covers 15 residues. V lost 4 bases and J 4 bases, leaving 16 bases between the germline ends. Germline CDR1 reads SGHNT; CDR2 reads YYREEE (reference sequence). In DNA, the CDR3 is TGTGCCAGCAGCCGTATAGGGGGGAGCCCAGATACGCAGTATTTT. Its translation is CASSRIGGSPDTQYF. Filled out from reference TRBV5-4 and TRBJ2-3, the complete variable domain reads ETGVTQSPTHLIKTRGQQVTLRCSSQSGHNTVSWYQQALGQGPQFIFQYYREEENGRGNFPPRFSGLQFPNYSSELNVNALELDDSALYLCASSRIGGSPDTQYFGPGTRLTVL.

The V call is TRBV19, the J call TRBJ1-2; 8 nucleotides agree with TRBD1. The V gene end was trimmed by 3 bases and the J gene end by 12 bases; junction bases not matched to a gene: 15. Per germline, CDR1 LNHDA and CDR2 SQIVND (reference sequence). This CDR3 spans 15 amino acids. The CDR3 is CASSILSLAGGVNTF. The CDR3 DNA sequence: TGTGCCAGTAGTATTCTCTCTCTGGCAGGGGGCGTCAACACCTTC.

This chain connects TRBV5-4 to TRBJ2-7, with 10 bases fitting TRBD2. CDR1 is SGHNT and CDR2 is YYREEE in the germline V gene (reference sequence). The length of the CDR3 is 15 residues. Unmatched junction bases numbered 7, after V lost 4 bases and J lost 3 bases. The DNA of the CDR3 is TGTGCCAGCAGCCAACTAGCGGGGACGCTCTACGAGCAGTACTTC. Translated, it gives CASSQLAGTLYEQYF.

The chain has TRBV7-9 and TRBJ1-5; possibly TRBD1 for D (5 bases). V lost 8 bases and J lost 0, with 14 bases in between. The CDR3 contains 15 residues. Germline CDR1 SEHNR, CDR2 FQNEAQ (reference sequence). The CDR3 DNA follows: TGTGCCAGCGGTGGAGGGACGTATAGCAATCAGCCCCAGCATTTT. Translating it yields CASGGGTYSNQPQHF.

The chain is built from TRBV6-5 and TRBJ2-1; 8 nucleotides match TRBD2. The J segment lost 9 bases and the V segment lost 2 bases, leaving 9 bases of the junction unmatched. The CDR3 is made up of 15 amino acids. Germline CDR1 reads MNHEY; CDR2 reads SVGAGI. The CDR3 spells CASSYDGTSIFEQFF. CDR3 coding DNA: TGTGCCAGCAGTTACGACGGGACTAGTATCTTTGAGCAGTTCTTC.

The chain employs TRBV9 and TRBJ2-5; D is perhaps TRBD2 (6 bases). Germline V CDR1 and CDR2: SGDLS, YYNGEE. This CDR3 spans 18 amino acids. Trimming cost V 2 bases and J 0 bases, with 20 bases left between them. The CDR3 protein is CASSVRPSGGEDQETQYF. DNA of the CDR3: TGTGCCAGCAGCGTTAGACCTTCTGGAGGGGAAGACCAAGAGACCCAGTACTTC.

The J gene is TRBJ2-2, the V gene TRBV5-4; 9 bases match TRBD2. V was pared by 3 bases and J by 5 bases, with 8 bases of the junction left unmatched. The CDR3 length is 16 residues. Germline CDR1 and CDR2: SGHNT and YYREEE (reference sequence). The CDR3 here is CASSSDSGRRTGELFF. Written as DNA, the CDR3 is TGTGCCAGCAGCTCCGATAGCGGGAGAAGGACCGGGGAGCTGTTTTTT.

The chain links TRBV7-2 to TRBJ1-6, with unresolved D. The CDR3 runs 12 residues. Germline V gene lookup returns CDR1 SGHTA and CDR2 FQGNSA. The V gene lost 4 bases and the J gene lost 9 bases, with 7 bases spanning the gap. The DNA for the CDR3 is TGTGCCAGCAGCTGGATGGGTTCACCCCTCCACTTT. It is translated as CASSWMGSPLHF.

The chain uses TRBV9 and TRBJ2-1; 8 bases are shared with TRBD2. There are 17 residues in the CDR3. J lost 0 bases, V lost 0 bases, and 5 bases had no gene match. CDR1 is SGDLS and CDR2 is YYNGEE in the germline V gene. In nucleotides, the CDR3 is TGTGCCAGCAGCGTAGTAAGCGGGGGCGCCTCCTACAATGAGCAGTTCTTC. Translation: CASSVVSGGASYNEQFF.

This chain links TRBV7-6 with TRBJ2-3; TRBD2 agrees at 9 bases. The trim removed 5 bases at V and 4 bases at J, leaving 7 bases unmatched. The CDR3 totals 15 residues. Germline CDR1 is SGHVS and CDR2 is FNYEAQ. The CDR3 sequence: CASSPRAGGADTQYF. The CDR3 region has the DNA TGTGCCAGCAGCCCCAGAGCGGGAGGAGCAGATACGCAGTATTTT.

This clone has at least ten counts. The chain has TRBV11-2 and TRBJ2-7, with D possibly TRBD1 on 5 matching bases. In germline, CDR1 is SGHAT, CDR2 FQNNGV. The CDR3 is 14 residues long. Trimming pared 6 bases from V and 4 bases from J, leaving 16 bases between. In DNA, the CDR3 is TGTGCCAGCAGTCGCCAGGGATTTTGGTACGAGCAGTACTTC. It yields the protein CASSRQGFWYEQYF.

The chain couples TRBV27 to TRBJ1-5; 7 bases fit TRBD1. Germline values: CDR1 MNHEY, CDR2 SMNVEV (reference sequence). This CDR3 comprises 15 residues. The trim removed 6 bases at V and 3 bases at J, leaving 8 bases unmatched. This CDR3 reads CASRGGGGVNQPQHF. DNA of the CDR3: TGTGCCAGCAGAGGAGGAGGGGGCGTCAATCAGCCCCAGCATTTT.

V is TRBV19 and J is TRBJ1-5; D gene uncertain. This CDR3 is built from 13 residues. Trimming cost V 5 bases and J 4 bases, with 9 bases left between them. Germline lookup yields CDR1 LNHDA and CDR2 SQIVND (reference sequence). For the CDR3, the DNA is TGTGCCAGTAGTCTCCGGGTAAATCAGCCCCAGCATTTT. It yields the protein CASSLRVNQPQHF.

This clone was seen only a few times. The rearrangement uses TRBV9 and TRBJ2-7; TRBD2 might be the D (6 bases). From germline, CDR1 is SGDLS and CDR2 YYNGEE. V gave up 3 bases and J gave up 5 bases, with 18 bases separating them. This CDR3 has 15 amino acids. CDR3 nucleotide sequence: TGTGCCAGCAGCGGTAAGGGGACGCGGGGAGACGAGCAGTACTTC. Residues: CASSGKGTRGDEQYF.

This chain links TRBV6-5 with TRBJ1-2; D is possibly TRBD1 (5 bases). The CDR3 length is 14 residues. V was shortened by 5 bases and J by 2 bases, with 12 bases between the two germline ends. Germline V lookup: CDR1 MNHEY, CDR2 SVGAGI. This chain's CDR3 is CASSMEGTNYGYTF. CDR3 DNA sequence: TGTGCCAGCAGTATGGAAGGGACCAACTATGGCTACACCTTC.

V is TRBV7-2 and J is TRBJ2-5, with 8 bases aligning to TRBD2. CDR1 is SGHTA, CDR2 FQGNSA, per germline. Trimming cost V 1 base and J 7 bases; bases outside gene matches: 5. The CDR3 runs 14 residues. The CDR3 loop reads CASSLEGTRGTQYF. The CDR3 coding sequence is TGTGCCAGCAGCTTAGAGGGGACTAGGGGGACCCAGTACTTC.

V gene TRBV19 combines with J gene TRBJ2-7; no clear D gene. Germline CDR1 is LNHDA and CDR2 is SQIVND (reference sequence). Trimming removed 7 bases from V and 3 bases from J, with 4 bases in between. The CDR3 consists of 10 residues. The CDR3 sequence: CASKGYEQYF. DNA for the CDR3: TGTGCCAGTAAGGGCTACGAGCAGTACTTC.

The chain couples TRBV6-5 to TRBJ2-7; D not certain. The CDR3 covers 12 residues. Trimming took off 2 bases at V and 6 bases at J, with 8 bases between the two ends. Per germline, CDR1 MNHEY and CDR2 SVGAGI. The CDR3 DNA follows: TGTGCCAGCAGTTACCACAAGGGCGAGCAGTACTTC. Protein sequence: CASSYHKGEQYF.

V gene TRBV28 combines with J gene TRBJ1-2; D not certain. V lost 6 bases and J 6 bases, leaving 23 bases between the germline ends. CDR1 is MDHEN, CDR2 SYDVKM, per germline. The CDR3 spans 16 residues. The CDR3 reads CASRFLLGGTFDGYTF. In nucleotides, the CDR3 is TGTGCCAGCAGATTTCTGTTGGGCGGTACTTTCGATGGCTACACCTTC.

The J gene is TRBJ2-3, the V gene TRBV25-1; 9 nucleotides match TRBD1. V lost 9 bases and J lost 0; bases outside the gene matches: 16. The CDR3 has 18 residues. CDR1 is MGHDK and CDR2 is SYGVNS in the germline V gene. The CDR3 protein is CASSSGQGGSHSTDTQYF. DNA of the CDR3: TGTGCCAGTTCATCGGGACAGGGAGGCAGCCACAGCACAGATACGCAGTATTTT.

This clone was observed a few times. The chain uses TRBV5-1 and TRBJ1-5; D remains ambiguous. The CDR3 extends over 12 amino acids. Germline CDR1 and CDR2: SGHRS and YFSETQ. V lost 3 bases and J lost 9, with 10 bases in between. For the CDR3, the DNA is TGCGCCAGCAGCTCGGACGAGGGGCCCCAGCATTTT. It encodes CASSSDEGPQHF.

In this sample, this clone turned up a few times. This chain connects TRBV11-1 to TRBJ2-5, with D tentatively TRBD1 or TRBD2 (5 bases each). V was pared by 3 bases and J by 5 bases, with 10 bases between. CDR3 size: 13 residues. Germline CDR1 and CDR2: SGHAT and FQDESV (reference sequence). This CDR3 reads CASSFGAGETQYF. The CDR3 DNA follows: TGTGCCAGCAGCTTCGGGGCAGGGGAGACCCAGTACTTC.

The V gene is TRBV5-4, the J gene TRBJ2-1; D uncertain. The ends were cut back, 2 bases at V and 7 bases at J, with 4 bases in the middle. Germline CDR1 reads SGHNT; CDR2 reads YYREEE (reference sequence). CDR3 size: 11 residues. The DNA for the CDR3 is TGTGCCAGCAGCTTCGTTAATGAGCAGTTCTTC. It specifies CASSFVNEQFF.

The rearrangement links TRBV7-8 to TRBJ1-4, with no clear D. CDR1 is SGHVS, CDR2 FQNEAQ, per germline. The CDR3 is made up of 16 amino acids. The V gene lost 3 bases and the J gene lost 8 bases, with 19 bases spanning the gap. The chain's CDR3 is CASSFLPAGFGEKLFF. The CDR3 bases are TGTGCCAGCAGCTTTCTGCCTGCGGGTTTTGGGGAAAAACTGTTTTTT.

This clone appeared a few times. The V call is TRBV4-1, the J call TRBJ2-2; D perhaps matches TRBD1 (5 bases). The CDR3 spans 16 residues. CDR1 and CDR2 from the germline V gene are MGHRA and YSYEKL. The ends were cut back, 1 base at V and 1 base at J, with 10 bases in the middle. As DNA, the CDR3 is TGCGCCAGCAGCCAAGGGGTTACAGGGAACACCGGGGAGCTGTTTTTT. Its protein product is CASSQGVTGNTGELFF.

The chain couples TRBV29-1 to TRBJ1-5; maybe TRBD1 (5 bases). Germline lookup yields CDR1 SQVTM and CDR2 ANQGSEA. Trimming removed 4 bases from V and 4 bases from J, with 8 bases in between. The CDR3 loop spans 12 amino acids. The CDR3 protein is CSVGGGNQPQHF. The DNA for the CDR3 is TGCAGCGTTGGGGGGGGAAATCAGCCCCAGCATTTT.

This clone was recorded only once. The CDR3 protein is CATAISGGGPYNEQFF. The CDR3 DNA reads TGTGCCACAGCTATTTCTGGCGGGGGGCCCTACAATGAGCAGTTCTTC. The chain links TRBV11-1 to TRBJ2-1; 8 bases agree with TRBD2. Germline CDR1 SGHAT, CDR2 FQDESV (reference sequence). Unmatched junction bases numbered 13, after V lost 10 bases and J lost 2 bases. The CDR3 spans 16 residues. Full variable domain (remainder filled in from reference TRBV11-1 and TRBJ2-1): EAEVAQSPRYKITEKSQAVAFWCDPISGHATLYWYRQILGQGPELLVQFQDESVVDDSQLPKDRFSAERLKGVDSTLKIQPAELGDSAMYLCATAISGGGPYNEQFFGPGTRLTVL.